This TCR beta chain came from a study of cytomegalovirus exposure and HLA in healthy donors. The method was immunoSEQ multiplex PCR; TCRdb's version includes in-frame clones alone and lacks a portion of them. The table shows 70,000 or so clones, with around 94% occurring only once. The specimen sequenced was PBMCs. The clonotype originates from a man between 18 and 29 years old in good health and CMV-seropositive.

The CDR3 is CASSWTSGMIYEQFF. The CDR3 coding sequence is TGTGCCAGCAGTTGGACTAGCGGGATGATTTATGAGCAGTTCTTC. J is TRBJ2-1 and V is TRBV5-8; the match to TRBD2 covers 12 bases. This CDR3 region has 15 residues. Germline V gene data show CDR1 as SGHTS and CDR2 as YDEGEE. V lost 5 bases, J lost 8 bases, and 8 bases stayed unmatched.